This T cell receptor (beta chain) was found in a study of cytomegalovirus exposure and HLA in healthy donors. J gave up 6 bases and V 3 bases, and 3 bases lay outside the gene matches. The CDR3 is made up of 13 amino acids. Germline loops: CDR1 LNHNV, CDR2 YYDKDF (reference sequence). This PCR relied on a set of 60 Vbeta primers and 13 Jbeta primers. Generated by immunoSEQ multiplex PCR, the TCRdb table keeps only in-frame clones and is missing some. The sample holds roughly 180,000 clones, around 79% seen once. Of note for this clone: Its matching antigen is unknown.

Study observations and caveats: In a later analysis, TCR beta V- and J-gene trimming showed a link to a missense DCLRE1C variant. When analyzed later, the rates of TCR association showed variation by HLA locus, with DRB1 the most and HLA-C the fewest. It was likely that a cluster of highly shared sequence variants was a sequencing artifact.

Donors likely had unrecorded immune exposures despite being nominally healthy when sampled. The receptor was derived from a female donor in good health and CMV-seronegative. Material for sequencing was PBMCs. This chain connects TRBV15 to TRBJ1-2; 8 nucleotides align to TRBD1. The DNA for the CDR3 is TGTGCCACCAGCAGGACAGGGGACCATGGCTACACCTTC. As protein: CATSRTGDHGYTF.